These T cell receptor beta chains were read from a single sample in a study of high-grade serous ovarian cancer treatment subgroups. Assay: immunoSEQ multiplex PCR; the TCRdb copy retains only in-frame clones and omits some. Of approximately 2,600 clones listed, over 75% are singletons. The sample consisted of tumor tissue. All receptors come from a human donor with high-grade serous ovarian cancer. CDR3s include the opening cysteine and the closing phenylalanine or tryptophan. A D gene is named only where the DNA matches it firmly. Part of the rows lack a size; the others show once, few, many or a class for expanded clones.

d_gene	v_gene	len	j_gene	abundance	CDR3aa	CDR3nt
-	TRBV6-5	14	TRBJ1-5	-	CASSYGTANQPQHF	TGTGCCAGCAGTTACGGTACAGCCAATCAGCCCCAGCATTTT
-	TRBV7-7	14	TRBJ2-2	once	CASSLDRAAGELFF	TGTGCTAGCAGCTTGGACCGAGCTGCCGGGGAGCTGTTTTTT
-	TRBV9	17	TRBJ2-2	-	CASSVPLERGTGGELFF	TGTGCCAGCAGCGTACCCCTTGAAAGGGGAACCGGCGGGGAGCTGTTTTTT
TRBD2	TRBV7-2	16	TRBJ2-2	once	CASIPWASGGLGELFF	TGTGCCAGCATCCCGTGGGCTAGCGGGGGCCTCGGGGAGCTGTTTTTT
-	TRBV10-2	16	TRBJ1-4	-	CASSDPRGRLGEKLFF	TGCGCCAGCAGTGACCCCAGGGGCAGGCTCGGGGAAAAACTGTTTTTT
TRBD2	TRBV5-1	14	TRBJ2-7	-	CASSSSGRAGEQYF	TGCGCCAGCAGCAGCAGCGGGAGGGCTGGCGAGCAGTACTTC
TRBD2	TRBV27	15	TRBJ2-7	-	CASSGTSGSVYEQYF	TGTGCCAGCAGTGGGACTAGCGGGAGTGTGTACGAGCAGTACTTC
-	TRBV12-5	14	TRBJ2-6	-	CASGLGTGANVLTF	TGTGCTAGTGGTTTGGGCACGGGGGCCAACGTCCTGACTTTC
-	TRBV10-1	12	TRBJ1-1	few	CASSREGTEAFF	TGCGCCAGCAGTCGGGAGGGCACTGAAGCTTTCTTT
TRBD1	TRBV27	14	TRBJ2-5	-	CASSPTGGRATQYF	TGTGCCAGCAGTCCCACAGGGGGCAGGGCGACCCAGTACTTC
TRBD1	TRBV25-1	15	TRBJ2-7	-	CASSDSGTGLYEQYF	TGTGCCAGCAGTGACTCCGGGACAGGGCTCTACGAGCAGTACTTC
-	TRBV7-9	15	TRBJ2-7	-	CASSLAGPSSYEQYF	TGTGCCAGCAGCTTAGCAGGGCCTAGCTCCTACGAGCAGTACTTC
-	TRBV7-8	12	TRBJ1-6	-	CASSLLGSPLHF	TGTGCCAGCAGCTTATTAGGTTCACCCCTCCACTTT
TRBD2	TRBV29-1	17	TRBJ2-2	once	CSVEDPRKRDGTGELFF	TGCAGCGTTGAAGATCCGCGGAAGCGGGATGGCACCGGGGAGCTGTTTTTT
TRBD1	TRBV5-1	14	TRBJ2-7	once	CASSLSGTVYEQYF	TGCGCCAGCAGCCTGTCCGGGACAGTCTACGAGCAGTACTTC
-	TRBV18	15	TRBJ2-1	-	CASSPRERGYNEQFF	TGTGCCAGCTCACCACGGGAAAGGGGATACAATGAGCAGTTCTTC
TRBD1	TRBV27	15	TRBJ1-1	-	CASSIGQGLLTEAFF	TGTGCCAGCAGTATCGGACAGGGGCTGCTCACTGAAGCTTTCTTT
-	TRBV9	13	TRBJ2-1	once	CASSPRANNEQFF	TGTGCCAGCAGCCCTAGGGCCAACAATGAGCAGTTCTTC
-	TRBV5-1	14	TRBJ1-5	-	CASSLAVGGQPQHF	TGCGCCAGCAGCTTGGCTGTCGGGGGGCAGCCCCAGCATTTT
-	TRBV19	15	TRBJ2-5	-	CASSIGRTRGETQYF	TGTGCCAGTAGTATAGGACGGACCCGGGGAGAGACCCAGTACTTC
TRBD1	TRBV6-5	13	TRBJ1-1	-	CASSDRVNTEAFF	TGTGCCAGCTCGGACAGGGTGAACACTGAAGCTTTCTTT
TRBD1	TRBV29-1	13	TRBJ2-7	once	CSVAGQNSYEQYF	TGCAGCGTTGCGGGACAGAACTCCTACGAGCAGTACTTC
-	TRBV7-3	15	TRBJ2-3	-	CASSLPGQYTDTQYF	TGTGCCAGCAGCTTGCCCGGACAGTACACAGATACGCAGTATTTT
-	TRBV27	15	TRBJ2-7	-	CASSRKGTLSYEQYF	TGTGCCAGCAGTAGAAAAGGGACTTTATCCTACGAGCAGTACTTC
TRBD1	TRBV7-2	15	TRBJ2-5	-	CASSLSSGTAETQYF	TGTGCCAGCAGCTTATCCTCGGGGACAGCAGAGACCCAGTACTTC
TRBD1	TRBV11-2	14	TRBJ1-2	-	CASRLQGVDYGYTF	TGTGCCAGCAGGTTACAGGGGGTTGACTATGGCTACACCTTC
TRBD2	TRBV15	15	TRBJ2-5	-	CATSSAAGVGETQYF	TGTGCCACCAGCAGTGCCGCGGGAGTTGGGGAGACCCAGTACTTC
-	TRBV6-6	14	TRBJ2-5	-	CASSYSGDIGTQYF	TGTGCCAGCAGTTACTCGGGGGACATTGGGACCCAGTACTTC
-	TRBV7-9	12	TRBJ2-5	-	CASSLAPGEQYF	TGTGCCAGCAGCTTGGCCCCAGGAGAGCAGTACTTC
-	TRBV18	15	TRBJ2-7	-	CASSPPFRSQYEQYF	TGTGCCAGCTCACCACCTTTTCGTTCCCAGTACGAGCAGTACTTC
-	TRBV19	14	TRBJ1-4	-	CASSDGATNEKLFF	TGTGCCAGTAGTGACGGAGCAACTAATGAAAAACTGTTTTTT
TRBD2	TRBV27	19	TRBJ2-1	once	CASSSPGLAGGPSYNEQFF	TGTGCCAGCAGCAGTCCGGGACTAGCGGGAGGGCCATCCTACAATGAGCAGTTCTTC
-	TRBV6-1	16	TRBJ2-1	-	CASSEVATVSNNEQFF	TGTGCCAGCAGTGAAGTAGCGACAGTATCGAACAATGAGCAGTTCTTC
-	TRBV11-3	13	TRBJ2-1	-	CASSLGTGNEQFF	TGTGCCAGCAGCTTAGGGACTGGCAATGAGCAGTTCTTC
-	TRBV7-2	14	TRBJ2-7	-	CASSPRSLFYEQYF	TGTGCCAGCAGCCCGAGGAGTCTTTTCTACGAGCAGTACTTC
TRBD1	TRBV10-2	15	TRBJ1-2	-	CASSEPAGTGAGYTF	TGCGCCAGCAGTGAGCCAGCCGGGACAGGGGCTGGCTACACCTTC
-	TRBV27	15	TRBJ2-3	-	CASRPGRGRGDTQYF	TGTGCCAGCAGGCCAGGTAGGGGCAGGGGAGATACGCAGTATTTT
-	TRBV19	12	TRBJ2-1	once	CASSIRTEEQFF	TGTGCCAGTAGTATAAGGACAGAGGAGCAGTTCTTC
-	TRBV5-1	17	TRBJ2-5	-	CASSLGHGPTLQETQYF	TGCGCCAGCAGCTTGGGTCATGGCCCTACCTTACAAGAGACCCAGTACTTC
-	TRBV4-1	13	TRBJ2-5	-	CASSQEGGETQYF	TGCGCCAGCAGCCAAGAAGGAGGGGAGACCCAGTACTTC
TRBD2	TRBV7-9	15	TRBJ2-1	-	CASSPGTSGRAEQFF	TGTGCCAGCAGCCCCGGGACTAGCGGGAGGGCCGAGCAGTTCTTC
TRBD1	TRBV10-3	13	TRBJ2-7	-	CAISGDRAYEQYF	TGTGCCATCAGTGGGGACAGGGCTTACGAGCAGTACTTC
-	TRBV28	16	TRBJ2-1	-	CASSELASSSYNEQFF	TGTGCCAGCAGCGAGCTAGCGTCTAGCTCCTACAATGAGCAGTTCTTC
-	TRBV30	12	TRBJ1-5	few	CAWTKGNQPQHF	TGTGCCTGGACGAAGGGGAATCAGCCCCAGCATTTT
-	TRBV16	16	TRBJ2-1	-	CASSQTLVSSYNEQFF	TGTGCCAGCAGCCAAACCCTAGTGAGCTCCTACAATGAGCAGTTCTTC
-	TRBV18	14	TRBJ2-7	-	CASSPPKGSYEQYF	TGTGCCAGCTCACCACCTAAGGGCTCCTACGAGCAGTACTTC
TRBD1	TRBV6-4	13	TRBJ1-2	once	CASSDSTGGGYTF	TGTGCCAGCAGTGACTCGACAGGGGGCGGCTACACCTTC
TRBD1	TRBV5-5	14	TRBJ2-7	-	CASSVTGGRYEQYF	TGTGCCAGCAGCGTGACAGGGGGCCGTTACGAGCAGTACTTC
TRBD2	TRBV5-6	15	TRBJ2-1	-	CASSSWREGSREQFF	TGTGCCAGCAGCTCGTGGCGGGAGGGCTCACGGGAGCAGTTCTTC
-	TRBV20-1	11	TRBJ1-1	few	CSATGRTEAFF	TGCAGTGCTACAGGGAGGACTGAAGCTTTCTTT
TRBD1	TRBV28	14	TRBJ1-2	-	CASSYSQGLDGYTF	TGTGCCAGCAGTTACTCACAGGGGCTCGATGGCTACACCTTC